This T cell receptor (beta chain) was captured by sequencing in a study of shared clonotypes between healthy human individuals. Broader study findings: Against clonotypes common to all four donors, non-shared ones had lower generation probabilities. Rarefaction exposed incomplete sorted-subset sequencing despite large depth. Only a few donors were included, so the genetic and exposure-history diversity represented was limited.

In the original workflow: Filtering of immunoSEQ junctional sequences could not match full-length read filtering. Repertoires were generated with immunoSEQ multiplex PCR, while TCRdb's copy carries only in-frame clones and drops some. V, J and clone size derive from that table, while D and trimming were established from the DNA sequence. The sample shows approximately 2,000,000 clones, approximately 90% of them seen only once. Comments on this clone: Its antigen is still unknown.

The origin of this receptor is a man aged 18-30 years in good health. Some clones in this sample may be carry-over from other donors' samples. Sequenced sample: naive CD4+ T cells from PBMCs. Documented subset: CD45RA+ positively selected.

The CDR3 sequence is CASSLVPAGNEQFF. The CDR3 DNA is TGTGCCAGCAGCTTAGTTCCAGCGGGCAATGAGCAGTTCTTC. The rearrangement links TRBV11-3 to TRBJ2-1, with D possibly matching TRBD2 (6 bases). This CDR3 has 14 amino acids. Looked up from germline, CDR1 is SGHNT and CDR2 is YENEEA. Trimming left V 1 base short and J 6 bases short, with 10 bases between.